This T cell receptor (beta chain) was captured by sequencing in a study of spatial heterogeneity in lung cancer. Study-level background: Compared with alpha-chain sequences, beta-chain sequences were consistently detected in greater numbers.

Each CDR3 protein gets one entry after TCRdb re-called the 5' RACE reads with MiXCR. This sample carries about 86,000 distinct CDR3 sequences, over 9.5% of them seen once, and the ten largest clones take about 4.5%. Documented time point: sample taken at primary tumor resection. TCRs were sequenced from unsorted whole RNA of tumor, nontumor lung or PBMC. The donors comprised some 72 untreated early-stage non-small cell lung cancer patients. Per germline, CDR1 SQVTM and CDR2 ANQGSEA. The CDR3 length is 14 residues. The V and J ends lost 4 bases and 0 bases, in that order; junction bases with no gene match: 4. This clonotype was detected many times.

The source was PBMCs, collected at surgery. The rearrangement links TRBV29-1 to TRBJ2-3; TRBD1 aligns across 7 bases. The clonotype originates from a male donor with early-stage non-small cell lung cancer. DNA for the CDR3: TGCAGCGTTGGTACAGGGGCCAGCACAGATACGCAGTATTTT. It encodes CSVGTGASTDTQYF.